This T cell receptor (beta chain) is from a study of blood T cell repertoires in COVID-19. The wider study: Acute-phase and convalescent COVID-19 samples originated in the United States, Italy and Spain. PBMCs, B-cell-depleted T cells, or T cells were the source of the cDNA or gDNA that made up the material.

The ends lost 3 bases at V and 4 bases at J; junction bases unmatched: 1. Per germline, CDR1 KGHSH and CDR2 LQKENI. CDR3 length: 13 residues. As originally analysed: Amplification of reference gene primers was used by the study to estimate nucleated cell counts. Sequencing used immunoSEQ multiplex PCR; TCRdb keeps in-frame clones, though not all of them. The D gene and trimming were derived from the DNA, and the V and J assignments and clone size from that table. The table includes 200,000 to 250,000 clones, around 82% detected once. The rearrangement links TRBV18 to TRBJ2-7; 9 positions agree with TRBD2. The material sequenced was peripheral blood. This clonotype was obtained from a woman aged 70-85 years with acute or convalescent COVID-19. CDR3 sequence (DNA): TGTGCCAGCTCACCCCTAGCGGGGTACGAGCAGTACTTC. It specifies CASSPLAGYEQYF.